These 15 T cell receptor beta chains share one sample of origin, sequenced in a study of control samples from healthy donors and cancer patients. Method: immunoSEQ multiplex PCR; TCRdb's copy keeps in-frame clones and lacks some. Of about 120,000 clones in the sample, roughly 90% were seen once. The material sequenced was blood. The receptors derive from a man in his fifties in good health.

The chain recombines TRBV4-1 with TRBJ2-1; TRBD2 aligns across 9 bases. Per the germline V gene, CDR1 is MGHRA and CDR2 is YSYEKL. This CDR3 has 17 residues. J gave up 6 bases and V 0 bases, and 9 bases lay outside the gene matches. The CDR3 protein is CASSQEAGQLAGNEQFF. The CDR3 coding sequence is TGCGCCAGCAGCCAAGAGGCGGGCCAACTAGCGGGCAATGAGCAGTTCTTC.

The chain uses TRBV2 and TRBJ2-1; TRBD2 matches at 11 bases. Germline CDR1 reads SNHLY; CDR2 reads FYNNEI. With 1 base clipped from V and 13 bases from J, the junction kept 12 bases outside the gene matches. The CDR3 has 16 amino acids. CDR3 residues: CASSEGRTSGSGSQFF. The CDR3 DNA reads as TGTGCCAGCAGTGAAGGCCGGACTAGCGGGTCGGGTTCCCAGTTCTTC. The full variable domain, in which reference TRBV2 and TRBJ2-1 provide the parts outside the CDR3, is EPEVTQTPSHQVTQMGQEVILRCVPISNHLYFYWYRQILGQKVEFLVSFYNNEISEKSEIFDDQFSVERPDGSNFTLKIRSTKLEDSAMYFCASSEGRTSGSGSQFFGPGTRLTVL.

The rearrangement links TRBV6-1 to TRBJ2-7; 9 bases match TRBD1. With V trimmed by 3 bases and J by 4 bases, 7 bases remained unmatched. CDR1 and CDR2 (germline): MNHNS, SASEGT. The CDR3 runs 15 residues. CDR3 bases: TGTGCCAGCAGTGATAGAACAGGGGGCGGGTACGAGCAGTACTTC. This translates into CASSDRTGGGYEQYF.

V usage is TRBV15 and J usage is TRBJ1-1; TRBD1 matches 7 bases. CDR3 size: 16 residues. Losses at the gene ends were 1 base for V and 1 base for J; bases not matched to a gene: 6. CDR1 LNHNV and CDR2 YYDKDF come from the germline V gene (reference sequence). The CDR3 nucleotides read TGTGCCACCAGCAGAGGTTCCGGGACAGAGAACACTGAAGCTTTCTTT. Translating it yields CATSRGSGTENTEAFF. Based on the CDR3 plus reference TRBV15 and TRBJ1-1, the full variable domain is DAMVIQNPRYQVTQFGKPVTLSCSQTLNHNVMYWYQQKSSQAPKLLFHYYDKDFNNEADTPDNFQSRRPNTSFCFLDIRSPGLGDTAMYLCATSRGSGTENTEAFFGQGTRLTVV.

A few counts support this clone. The chain carries TRBV4-3 and TRBJ1-1; D not resolved. With 3 bases removed from V and 1 base from J, the gap between germline ends came to 3 bases. The germline CDR1 and CDR2 sequences are LGHNA and YSLEER. The CDR3 is 12 residues long. Here the CDR3 reads CASSHENTEAFF. In DNA form, the CDR3 reads TGCGCCAGCAGCCATGAGAACACTGAAGCTTTCTTT.

About this clone itself: An end of the junction differs from the germline gene, which may be a read error. Different DNA sequences within this sample yield the same CDR3. V gene TRBV6-5 combines with J gene TRBJ2-3; D is unclear. Germline-derived CDR1 and CDR2 are MNHEY and SVGAGI. The CDR3 contains 13 residues. The CDR3 protein is CASSSPGTDTQYF. The DNA for the CDR3 is TGTGCCAGCAGCTCCCCTGGCACGGATACGCAGTATTTT.

The V call is TRBV7-9, the J call TRBJ2-5, with 9 bases lining up with TRBD1. V trimming: 5 bases; J trimming: 7 bases; junction bases outside the gene matches: 11. The CDR3 consists of 15 residues. The germline V gene has CDR1 SEHNR and CDR2 FQNEAQ (reference sequence). CDR3 residues: CASSPGTGTRGTQYF. CDR3 sequence (DNA): TGTGCCAGCAGCCCCGGGACAGGGACAAGGGGGACCCAGTACTTC.

The V and J genes are TRBV4-2 and TRBJ1-5; D not resolved. Trimming removed 0 bases from V and 0 bases from J, with 3 bases in between. Germline loops: CDR1 LGHNA, CDR2 YNFKEQ. CDR3 size: 14 residues. The CDR3 loop is CASSQDNSNQPQHF. As DNA, the CDR3 is TGTGCCAGCAGCCAAGATAATAGCAATCAGCCCCAGCATTTT.

The chain links TRBV18 to TRBJ2-2; maybe TRBD1 (5 bases). Germline assignment: CDR1 KGHSH and CDR2 LQKENI. V dropped 4 bases and J dropped 5 bases, with 8 bases sitting between them. The CDR3 consists of 13 residues. This CDR3 reads CASSRDSTGELFF. CDR3 nucleotides: TGTGCCAGCTCACGCGACAGTACCGGGGAGCTGTTTTTT.

The chain employs TRBV12-3 or TRBV12-4 and TRBJ2-7; no definite D call. The germline V and J ends were trimmed by 6 bases and 2 bases, with 8 bases remaining between them. The CDR3 is 12 residues long. CDR3 coding DNA: TGTGCCAGCAGCCGCTCAGCCTACGAGCAGTACTTC. This codes for CASSRSAYEQYF.

The chain carries TRBV19 and TRBJ2-6; D is uncertain. This CDR3 contains 16 residues. V lost 2 bases to trimming and J lost 0 bases, with 8 bases between them. Looked up from germline, CDR1 is LNHDA and CDR2 is SQIVND (reference sequence). CDR3 sequence (DNA): TGTGCCAGTAGTATACTATTCAGCTCTGGGGCCAACGTCCTGACTTTC. Encoded protein: CASSILFSSGANVLTF.

This chain joins TRBV6-5 and TRBJ1-3; no clear D gene. The CDR3 has 11 residues. Germline loops: CDR1 MNHEY, CDR2 SVGAGI. V lost 7 bases and J lost 4, with 5 bases in between. In DNA, the CDR3 is TGTGCCAGCACCCAGGGAAACACCATATATTTT. Encoded protein: CASTQGNTIYF.

This rearrangement joins TRBV12-3 or TRBV12-4 to TRBJ2-7, with D possibly being TRBD2 (6 bases). The CDR3 totals 13 residues. Between the trimmed V and J ends, which lost 3 bases and 1 base, there was a span of 7 bases. CDR3 coding DNA: TGTGCCAGCAGTTTCGGGGGATCCTACGAGCAGTACTTC. Translating gives CASSFGGSYEQYF.

This chain links TRBV7-7 with TRBJ2-5; D may be TRBD1 or TRBD2 (5 bases each). Germline CDR1 and CDR2: SSHAT and FNYEAQ (reference sequence). Trimming pared 5 bases from V and 3 bases from J, leaving 16 bases between. The CDR3 length is 15 residues. The CDR3 DNA sequence: TGTGCCAGCAGCGTCACTCAGGGAGTAGAAGAGACCCAGTACTTC. Protein: CASSVTQGVEETQYF. The entire variable domain, with the rest obtained from reference TRBV7-7 and TRBJ2-5, is as follows: GAGVSQSPRYKVTKRGQDVTLRCDPISSHATLYWYQQALGQGPEFLTYFNYEAQPDKSGLPSDRFSAERPEGSISTLTIQRTEQRDSAMYRCASSVTQGVEETQYFGPGTRLLVL.

The chain couples TRBV4-3 to TRBJ1-1, with 9 bases identical to TRBD1. Germline CDR1 LGHNA, CDR2 YSLEER. With 1 base clipped from V and 3 bases from J, the junction kept 9 bases outside the gene matches. The CDR3 sequence is 17 residues long. CDR3 sequence (DNA): TGCGCCAGCAGCCAAGCCCGGGACAGGGTGGTCGACACTGAAGCTTTCTTT. Translating gives CASSQARDRVVDTEAFF.